Below are 21 T cell receptor beta chains sequenced from a single sample in a study of OX40 agonist ivuxolimab in advanced cancers. Generated by immunoSEQ multiplex PCR, the TCRdb table keeps only in-frame clones and is missing some. The repertoire includes approximately 22,000 clones, over 80% of them detected once, and 15% to 25% sits in the top ten. Sequences were derived from CD4+ or CD8+ T cells sorted from blood, sampled in a trial of the OX40 agonist ivuxolimab. These receptors were obtained from an adult with an advanced solid tumor such as melanoma, head and neck, liver or kidney cancer.

This clone was seen a handful of times. J is TRBJ2-1 and V is TRBV27, with D unclear. Germline V lookup: CDR1 MNHEY, CDR2 SMNVEV (reference sequence). This CDR3 spans 15 amino acids. The V gene lost 3 bases and the J gene lost 2 bases, with 11 bases spanning the gap. CDR3 residues: CASSFKDPAYNEQFF. CDR3 nucleotides: TGTGCCAGCAGTTTTAAGGACCCGGCCTACAATGAGCAGTTCTTC.

Points on this clone: One junction end does not reproduce the germline sequence, and a read error may be involved. The chain couples TRBV29-1 to TRBJ1-5; TRBD1 might be the D (5 bases). The CDR3 length is 13 residues. Germline assignment: CDR1 SQVTM and CDR2 ANQGSEA. This chain's CDR3 is CSVEAGMGQPQHF. For the CDR3, the DNA is TGCAGCGTCGAAGCAGGGATGGGTCAGCCCCAGCATTTT.

The chain links TRBV27 to TRBJ2-1; TRBD1 matches 7 bases. V dropped 6 bases and J dropped 2; count of bases not matched to a gene: 4. Germline CDR1 reads MNHEY; CDR2 reads SMNVEV (reference sequence). The CDR3 is 14 amino acids. In nucleotides, the CDR3 is TGTGCCAGCAGGAAGGGGACAGCCTACAATGAGCAGTTCTTC. It specifies CASRKGTAYNEQFF.

V and J are TRBV11-3 and TRBJ2-5, with TRBD2 as a possible D gene (5 bases). The J call could be wrong; TRBJ2-7 is a better fit for the DNA end. CDR1 and CDR2 (germline): SGHNT, YENEEA. This CDR3 is built from 14 residues. The CDR3 sequence: CASSLAGTEDEQYF. As DNA, the CDR3 is TGTGCCAGCAGCTTAGCGGGTACGGAGGACGAGCAGTACTTC.

The genes are TRBV6-5 and TRBJ2-1; no definite D call. The ends were cut back, 6 bases at V and 5 bases at J, with 11 bases in the middle. In germline, CDR1 is MNHEY, CDR2 SVGAGI. The CDR3 loop spans 13 amino acids. The CDR3 DNA is TGTGCCAGCAGAGAGACGGGTAACAATGAGCAGTTCTTC. Amino acid sequence: CASRETGNNEQFF.

The rearrangement links TRBV11-2 to TRBJ2-5; D is undetermined. CDR1 and CDR2 (germline): SGHAT, FQNNGV. V lost 0 bases to trimming and J lost 6 bases, with 8 bases between them. The CDR3 consists of 13 residues. This chain's CDR3 is CASSLDPRQTQYF. For the CDR3, the DNA is TGTGCCAGCAGCTTAGATCCTAGGCAGACCCAGTACTTC. The full variable domain, rest sourced from reference TRBV11-2 and TRBJ2-5, is EAGVAQSPRYKIIEKRQSVAFWCNPISGHATLYWYQQILGQGPKLLIQFQNNGVVDDSQLPKDRFSAERLKGVDSTLKIQPAKLEDSAVYLCASSLDPRQTQYFGPGTRLLVL.

This rearrangement joins TRBV11-2 to TRBJ2-7; D unresolved. Germline values: CDR1 SGHAT, CDR2 FQNNGV. The CDR3 contains 9 residues. The V and J ends lost 4 bases and 6 bases respectively, with 1 base between them. The chain's CDR3 is CASSSEQYF. The CDR3 region has the DNA TGTGCCAGCAGCTCCGAGCAGTACTTC.

The chain uses TRBV27 and TRBJ1-1, with D unresolved. The CDR3 spans 13 residues. CDR1 is MNHEY, CDR2 SMNVEV, per germline (reference sequence). The V gene lost 1 base and the J gene lost 1 base, with 4 bases spanning the gap. The CDR3 protein is CASSLLENTEAFF. The CDR3 bases are TGTGCCAGCAGTTTATTGGAGAACACTGAAGCTTTCTTT.

This clone was recorded a few times. CDR3 coding DNA: TGTGCCAGCAGTTTCAAGAGCGGCTACGAGCAGTACTTC. It is translated as CASSFKSGYEQYF. V is TRBV27 and J is TRBJ2-7, with D possibly being TRBD2 (5 bases). The V gene lost 3 bases and the J gene lost 3 bases, with 9 bases spanning the gap. Germline V gene data show CDR1 as MNHEY and CDR2 as SMNVEV (reference sequence). This CDR3 has 13 residues.

This clone was detected only once. The rearrangement joins TRBV10-1 to TRBJ2-2; D is unresolved. Germline CDR1 reads WNHNN; CDR2 reads SYGVQD (reference sequence). Trimming took 3 bases from V and 8 from J, leaving 10 bases between them. CDR3 length: 13 residues. In DNA form, the CDR3 reads TGCGCCAGCAGTGATGTGCGTGGTGGGGAGCTGTTTTTT. This sequence encodes CASSDVRGGELFF.

The genes are TRBV6-6 and TRBJ2-2; D possibly uses TRBD1 or TRBD2 (5 bases each). Trimming removed 8 bases from V and 5 bases from J, with 15 bases in between. Per the germline V gene, CDR1 is MNHNY and CDR2 is SVGAGI (reference sequence). The CDR3 loop spans 14 amino acids. CDR3 nucleotide sequence: TGTGCCAGCCAAGAACTCGAGGGGACCGGGGAGCTGTTTTTT. It encodes CASQELEGTGELFF.

This chain links TRBV6-1 with TRBJ2-7; D might be TRBD1 (6 bases). The CDR3 contains 12 residues. CDR1 MNHNS and CDR2 SASEGT come from the germline V gene. The V end was cut by 6 bases, the J end by 2 bases, with 8 bases between. DNA of the CDR3: TGTGCCAGCAGACAGGGACCCTACGAGCAGTACTTC. This encodes CASRQGPYEQYF.

This clone was found once. The genes are TRBV30 and TRBJ1-6; D possibly corresponds to TRBD1 (5 bases). The CDR3 totals 13 residues. The ends were cut back, 4 bases at V and 7 bases at J, with 11 bases in the middle. The germline gives CDR1 GTSNPN, CDR2 SVGIG (reference sequence). CDR3 protein: CAWTAEGNSPLHF. Written as DNA, the CDR3 is TGTGCCTGGACCGCCGAGGGGAATTCACCCCTCCACTTT.

The V and J genes are TRBV5-6 and TRBJ2-7, with TRBD1 identical over 9 bases. There are 14 residues in the CDR3. V lost 3 bases to trimming and J lost 7 bases; unmatched junction nucleotides: 8. CDR1 and CDR2 (germline): SGHDT, YYEEEE. The DNA of the CDR3 is TGTGCCAGCAGCTACCCGACAGGGGGATTGGAGCAGTACTTC. It codes for CASSYPTGGLEQYF.

V and J are TRBV9 and TRBJ1-1; 11 nucleotides match TRBD1. The V and J ends lost 0 bases and 6 bases, in that order; junction bases with no gene match: 4. There are 15 residues in the CDR3. Germline-derived CDR1 and CDR2 are SGDLS and YYNGEE. Here the CDR3 DNA reads TGTGCCAGCAGCGTAGTGGGACAGGGGGGGCCTGAAGCTTTCTTT. It yields the protein CASSVVGQGGPEAFF. Full variable domain (remainder filled in from reference TRBV9 and TRBJ1-1): DSGVTQTPKHLITATGQRVTLRCSPRSGDLSVYWYQQSLDQGLQFLIQYYNGEERAKGNILERFSAQQFPDLHSELNLSSLELGDSALYFCASSVVGQGGPEAFFGQGTRLTVV.

This chain connects TRBV6-1 to TRBJ2-7, with 9 positions matching TRBD2. V shed 5 bases, J shed 7 bases, and the junction held 12 bases outside the gene matches. This CDR3 contains 15 residues. The V gene's germline CDR1 is MNHNS and CDR2 SASEGT. CDR3 coding DNA: TGTGCCAGCAGTCCGATAGCGGGGGCCCCTTTAGAGCAGTACTTC. Protein: CASSPIAGAPLEQYF.

The chain combines TRBV6-4 with TRBJ2-5; the match to TRBD2 covers 10 bases. The CDR3 is made up of 15 amino acids. CDR1 is MRHNA and CDR2 is SNTAGT in the germline V gene. V trimming: 4 bases; J trimming: 4 bases; junction bases outside the gene matches: 6. CDR3: CASSALAGAGETQYF. The CDR3 DNA follows: TGTGCCAGCAGTGCCCTAGCGGGAGCGGGAGAGACCCAGTACTTC.

The rearrangement uses TRBV19 and TRBJ1-2; maybe TRBD1 (6 bases). This CDR3 has 16 residues. Germline assignment: CDR1 LNHDA and CDR2 SQIVND (reference sequence). Deletions cut 2 bases from V and 6 bases from J, with 19 bases between. DNA of the CDR3: TGTGCCAGTAGTATATGGCGGGGAGCAGGGGAAGATGGCTACACCTTC. It is translated as CASSIWRGAGEDGYTF.

The chain uses TRBV19 and TRBJ2-2, with 7 bases that match TRBD1. J gave up 1 base and V 3 bases, and 8 bases lay outside the gene matches. Germline assignment: CDR1 LNHDA and CDR2 SQIVND (reference sequence). The CDR3 runs 17 residues. The CDR3 spells CASSIAGRGLNTGELFF. CDR3 sequence (DNA): TGTGCCAGTAGTATCGCCGGCAGGGGGTTGAACACCGGGGAGCTGTTTTTT.

The chain has TRBV10-3 and TRBJ2-1, with TRBD1 matching over 8 bases. In germline, CDR1 is ENHRY, CDR2 SYGVKD. There are 16 residues in the CDR3. V lost 0 bases and J lost 5; bases outside the gene matches: 6. The CDR3 sequence: CAISESNRGRNNEQFF. CDR3 sequence (DNA): TGTGCCATCAGTGAGTCGAACAGGGGGAGGAACAATGAGCAGTTCTTC.

The rearrangement uses TRBV27 and TRBJ1-2, with 8 bases lining up with TRBD1. Germline-derived CDR1 and CDR2 are MNHEY and SMNVEV (reference sequence). This CDR3 region has 14 residues. Trimming cost V 6 bases and J 0 bases; bases outside gene matches: 3. The CDR3 sequence: CASRGQGANYGYTF. The CDR3 bases are TGTGCCAGCAGAGGACAGGGTGCTAACTATGGCTACACCTTC.